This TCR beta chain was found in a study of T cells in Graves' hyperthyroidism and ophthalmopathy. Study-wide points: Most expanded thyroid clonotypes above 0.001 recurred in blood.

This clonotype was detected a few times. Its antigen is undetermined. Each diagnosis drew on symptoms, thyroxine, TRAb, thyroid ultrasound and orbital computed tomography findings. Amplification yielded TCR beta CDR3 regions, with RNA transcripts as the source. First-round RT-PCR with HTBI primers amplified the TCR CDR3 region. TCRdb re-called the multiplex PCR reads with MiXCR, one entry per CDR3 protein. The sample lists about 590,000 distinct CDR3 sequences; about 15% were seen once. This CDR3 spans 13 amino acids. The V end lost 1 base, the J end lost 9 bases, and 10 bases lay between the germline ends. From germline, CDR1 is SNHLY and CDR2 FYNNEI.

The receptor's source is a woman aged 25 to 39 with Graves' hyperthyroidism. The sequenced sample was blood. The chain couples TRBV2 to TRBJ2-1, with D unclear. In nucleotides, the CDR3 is TGTGCCAGCAGTGAAGGTCTAGTAGGTGAGCAGTTCTTC. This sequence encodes CASSEGLVGEQFF.